This T cell receptor (beta chain) originates from a study of T cell responses to AZD1222 COVID-19 vaccine. Points from the study as a whole: A reported finding is that nearly half of spike-specific TCRs target unmutated variant regions. Repertoire sampling happened only post peak T cell response. Donors were mostly white British, more females; clonal diversity possibly underestimated. At study baseline, merely more than 5 AZD1222 recipients were seropositive.

Generated by immunoSEQ multiplex PCR, the TCRdb table keeps only in-frame clones and is missing some. Of about 100,000 clones listed, about 88% were seen once; the top ten hold 1.8%. This CDR3 spans 15 amino acids. With V trimmed by 4 bases and J by 2 bases, 8 bases remained unmatched. CDR1 SGHDT and CDR2 YYEEEE come from the germline V gene. A word on this clone: Its antigen is currently unknown.

Sample: peripheral blood, taken on day 0 of AZD1222 vaccination. This clonotype originated in an adult in good health. This sequence joins TRBV5-6 and TRBJ2-5; 7 bases align to TRBD1. The CDR3 protein is CASSPWDREQETQYF. CDR3 in DNA: TGTGCCAGCAGCCCCTGGGACAGAGAACAAGAGACCCAGTACTTC.